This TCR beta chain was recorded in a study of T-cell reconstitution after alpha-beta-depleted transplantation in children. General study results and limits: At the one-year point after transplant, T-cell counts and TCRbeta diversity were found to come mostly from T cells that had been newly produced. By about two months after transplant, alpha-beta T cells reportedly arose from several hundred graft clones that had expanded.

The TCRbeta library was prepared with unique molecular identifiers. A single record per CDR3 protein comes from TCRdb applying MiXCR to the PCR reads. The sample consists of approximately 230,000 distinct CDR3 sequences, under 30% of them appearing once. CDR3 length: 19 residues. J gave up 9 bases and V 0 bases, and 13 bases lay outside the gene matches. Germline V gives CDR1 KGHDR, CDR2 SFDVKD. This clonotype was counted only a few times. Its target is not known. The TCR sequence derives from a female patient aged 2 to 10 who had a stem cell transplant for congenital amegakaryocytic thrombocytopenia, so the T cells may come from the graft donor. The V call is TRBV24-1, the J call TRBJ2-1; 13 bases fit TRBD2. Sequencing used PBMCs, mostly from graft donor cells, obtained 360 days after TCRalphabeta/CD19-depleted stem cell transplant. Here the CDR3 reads CATSDLAPGTSGVFGEQFF. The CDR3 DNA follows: TGTGCCACCAGTGATTTGGCCCCCGGGACTAGCGGGGTTTTCGGTGAGCAGTTCTTC.